A single sample is the source of the 24 T cell receptor beta chains below, sequenced in a study of blood T cell repertoires in COVID-19. TCRdb's copy holds only in-frame clones and misses some; the assay was immunoSEQ multiplex PCR. The table shows 65,000 to 90,000 clones, with 83% occurring only once. Sample: peripheral blood. The source is a woman aged 55-70 years with acute or convalescent COVID-19.

The count of this clone is one. The chain has TRBV4-2 and TRBJ1-2; D uncertain. V shed 0 bases and J shed 8 bases, with 16 bases lying between them. The CDR3 is made up of 15 amino acids. The germline gives CDR1 LGHNA, CDR2 YNFKEQ. Here the CDR3 DNA reads TGTGCCAGCAGCCAAGAGCGGTCCGGTAATGGCGGCTACACCTTC. Translated: CASSQERSGNGGYTF.

V is TRBV7-7 and J is TRBJ2-1; D is undetermined. The CDR3 is 15 residues long. Trimming shortened V by 0 bases and J by 0 bases, and 6 bases separated the two germline ends. Germline values: CDR1 SSHAT, CDR2 FNYEAQ (reference sequence). CDR3 in DNA: TGTGCCAGCAGCTTAGCTCATAGCTCCTACAATGAGCAGTTCTTC. This encodes CASSLAHSSYNEQFF.

This clone was seen once. The genes are TRBV7-3 and TRBJ2-1; tentative D call: TRBD2 (6 bases). V was clipped by 4 bases and J by 2 bases, with 12 bases between them. This CDR3 is built from 15 residues. Germline V gene data show CDR1 as SGHTA and CDR2 as FQGTGA. This chain's CDR3 is CASSSSGTPYNEQFF. The CDR3 DNA sequence: TGTGCCAGCAGCTCTTCCGGGACTCCCTACAATGAGCAGTTCTTC.

The chain employs TRBV19 and TRBJ2-3; no definite D call. The germline CDR1 and CDR2 sequences are LNHDA and SQIVND (reference sequence). V was cut by 3 bases and J by 0 bases, with 13 bases left in between. CDR3 length equals 16 residues. The chain's CDR3 is CASSIAVGASTDTQYF. The CDR3, as DNA: TGTGCCAGTAGTATTGCCGTCGGTGCTAGCACAGATACGCAGTATTTT.

This clone was detected only a few times. The chain joins TRBV7-8 to TRBJ2-1; 8 nucleotides align to TRBD2. V shed 1 base and J 8 bases; nucleotides not matched to a gene: 13. Per the germline V gene, CDR1 is SGHVS and CDR2 is FQNEAQ. This CDR3 has 17 residues. CDR3 sequence: CASSLVGVGGAGHEQFF. The DNA of the CDR3 is TGTGCCAGCAGCTTAGTGGGAGTCGGGGGGGCTGGGCATGAGCAGTTCTTC.

This clone was observed a single time. The V call is TRBV7-3, the J call TRBJ2-1; D perhaps matches TRBD1 (6 bases). The CDR3 has 14 residues. Germline CDR1 and CDR2: SGHTA and FQGTGA. V was cut by 5 bases and J by 5 bases, with 13 bases left in between. CDR3 residues: CASSVQGYDNEQFF. The CDR3 nucleotides are TGTGCCAGCAGCGTACAGGGATACGACAATGAGCAGTTCTTC.

The gene calls are TRBV6-4 and TRBJ1-1; D not certain. Germline CDR1 is MRHNA and CDR2 is SNTAGT. The CDR3 extends over 20 amino acids. The V and J ends lost 4 bases and 1 base respectively, with 28 bases between them. The CDR3 sequence: CASSAHPGSSADSRNTEAFF. CDR3 sequence (DNA): TGTGCCAGCAGTGCCCACCCGGGATCATCTGCCGATAGCAGGAACACTGAAGCTTTCTTT.

The chain joins TRBV5-1 to TRBJ1-3, with D hard to call. CDR3 length: 13 amino acids. V lost 5 bases and J lost 4, with 10 bases in between. Germline CDR1 is SGHRS and CDR2 is YFSETQ. In DNA, the CDR3 is TGCGCCAGCAGATGGGAGTCCGGAAACACCATATATTTT. It encodes CASRWESGNTIYF.

The chain joins TRBV5-6 to TRBJ1-1; a weak D match, TRBD1 (5 bases). The CDR3 contains 16 residues. V was pared by 1 base and J by 0 bases, with 13 bases between. The germline gives CDR1 SGHDT, CDR2 YYEEEE. DNA for the CDR3: TGTGCCAGCAGCTTGCTGGTTCCAGGGATGAACACTGAAGCTTTCTTT. As protein: CASSLLVPGMNTEAFF.

This rearrangement joins TRBV19 to TRBJ1-1, with 8 bases identical to TRBD1. Germline loops: CDR1 LNHDA, CDR2 SQIVND (reference sequence). V dropped 3 bases and J dropped 6; count of bases not matched to a gene: 6. The CDR3 is made up of 14 amino acids. The CDR3 DNA reads as TGTGCCAGTAGTATGGCCCAGGGGGCCTCTGAAGCTTTCTTT. Translating it yields CASSMAQGASEAFF.

V and J are TRBV7-2 and TRBJ2-1, with D maybe TRBD2 (6 bases). CDR1 SGHTA and CDR2 FQGNSA come from the germline V gene. With 1 base removed from V and 10 bases from J, the gap between germline ends came to 20 bases. This CDR3 comprises 16 residues. CDR3 DNA sequence: TGTGCCAGCAGCTTAGAGGCGGGGCGCGGGGCTGGAGAGCAGTTCTTC. Amino acids: CASSLEAGRGAGEQFF.

The rearrangement uses TRBV12-3 or TRBV12-4 and TRBJ2-1; 8 bases align to TRBD2. V lost 3 bases, J lost 8 bases, and 3 bases stayed unmatched. The length of the CDR3 is 13 residues. The CDR3 DNA is TGTGCCAGCAGTTTTCGGGGGGGCGATGAGCAGTTCTTC. Its translation is CASSFRGGDEQFF.

The chain employs TRBV5-1 and TRBJ2-5; TRBD2 matches at 8 bases. V shed 1 base and J 5 bases; nucleotides not matched to a gene: 4. This CDR3 contains 14 residues. The germline V gene has CDR1 SGHRS and CDR2 YFSETQ. CDR3 region: CASSLIGGAETQYF. The CDR3 nucleotides are TGCGCCAGCAGCTTGATCGGGGGGGCGGAGACCCAGTACTTC.

This chain uses TRBV7-9 with TRBJ2-3; tentatively, D is TRBD1 (6 bases). V was trimmed by 5 bases and J by 0 bases, leaving 9 bases between them. This CDR3 comprises 14 residues. In germline, CDR1 is SEHNR, CDR2 FQNEAQ (reference sequence). The chain's CDR3 is CASSPGQSTDTQYF. Written as DNA, the CDR3 is TGTGCCAGCAGCCCCGGACAGAGCACAGATACGCAGTATTTT.

V and J are TRBV6-5 and TRBJ2-5; 15 positions agree with TRBD2. Losses at the gene ends were 8 bases for V and 4 bases for J; bases not matched to a gene: 5. CDR1 and CDR2 from the germline V gene are MNHEY and SVGAGI. This CDR3 is 15 amino acids long. CDR3 coding DNA: TGTGCCAGCCTTCCGGGACTAGCGGGGGGAGAGACCCAGTACTTC. Amino acid sequence: CASLPGLAGGETQYF.

The genes are TRBV13 and TRBJ2-6; 8 bases match TRBD2. CDR1 PRHDT and CDR2 FYEKMQ come from the germline V gene (reference sequence). V was pared by 5 bases and J by 0 bases, with 9 bases of the junction left unmatched. This CDR3 spans 18 amino acids. The CDR3 here is CASSRRAGGLSGANVLTF. The CDR3 DNA follows: TGTGCCAGCAGCCGTCGGGCGGGGGGCCTCTCTGGGGCCAACGTCCTGACTTTC.

The chain joins TRBV3-1 (or the pseudogene TRBV3-2) to TRBJ1-2; TRBD1 matches 8 bases. Germline V lookup: CDR1 LGHDT, CDR2 YNNKEL (reference sequence). The CDR3 sequence is 15 residues long. Trimming cost V 6 bases and J 1 base; bases outside gene matches: 7. CDR3 residues: CASRGDRGLNYGYTF. In DNA, the CDR3 is TGTGCCAGCAGAGGTGACAGGGGCCTTAACTATGGCTACACCTTC.

The chain employs TRBV10-3 and TRBJ1-2, with a possible D match to TRBD1 (6 bases). Trimming took off 0 bases at V and 0 bases at J, with 8 bases between the two ends. Germline values: CDR1 ENHRY, CDR2 SYGVKD. This CDR3 is built from 15 residues. This CDR3 reads CAISESGTPNYGYTF. Written as DNA, the CDR3 is TGTGCCATCAGTGAGTCGGGGACACCTAACTATGGCTACACCTTC.

The chain links TRBV24-1 to TRBJ2-3; no firm D call. The CDR3 is 13 amino acids. V was pared by 2 bases and J by 2 bases, with 4 bases between. Germline lookup yields CDR1 KGHDR and CDR2 SFDVKD. The CDR3 coding sequence is TGTGCCACCAGTGATTACAACACAGATACGCAGTATTTT. This gives the protein CATSDYNTDTQYF.

This clone was counted a single time. V usage is TRBV6-5 and J usage is TRBJ1-2, with 7 bases lining up with TRBD1. This CDR3 comprises 14 residues. V dropped 7 bases and J dropped 8; count of bases not matched to a gene: 13. Germline V gene lookup returns CDR1 MNHEY and CDR2 SVGAGI. The CDR3: CASTRTGFVQGYTF. The CDR3 DNA follows: TGTGCCAGCACCCGGACAGGATTCGTCCAGGGCTACACCTTC.

The chain uses TRBV10-1 and TRBJ2-2, with 10 bases lining up with TRBD1. The CDR3 is made up of 14 amino acids. Trimming removed 8 bases from V and 6 bases from J; junction bases left unmatched: 6. Germline CDR1 and CDR2: WNHNN and SYGVQD (reference sequence). CDR3 in amino acids: CASGRGQGSGELFF. The CDR3 DNA is TGCGCCAGCGGCAGGGGACAGGGGTCCGGGGAGCTGTTTTTT.

The V and J genes are TRBV3-1 (or the pseudogene TRBV3-2) and TRBJ2-2; D gene unclear. This CDR3 spans 14 amino acids. V dropped 1 base and J dropped 5 bases, with 8 bases sitting between them. Per germline, CDR1 LGHDT and CDR2 YNNKEL (reference sequence). CDR3 region: CASSQGTGTGELFF. Written as DNA, the CDR3 is TGTGCCAGCAGCCAAGGTACGGGTACCGGGGAGCTGTTTTTT.

This chain connects TRBV3-1 (or the pseudogene TRBV3-2) to TRBJ2-2; D remains unclear. Germline CDR1 reads LGHDT; CDR2 reads YNNKEL (reference sequence). Trimming removed 0 bases at V and 4 bases at J, with 15 bases between. This CDR3 is built from 17 residues. The CDR3 reads CASSQDGTTRVTGELFF. The DNA for the CDR3 is TGTGCCAGCAGCCAAGATGGAACTACCCGAGTCACCGGGGAGCTGTTTTTT.

The J gene is TRBJ1-2, the V gene TRBV3-1 (or the pseudogene TRBV3-2); possible D gene TRBD1, 6 bases. With 5 bases removed from V and 6 bases from J, the gap between germline ends came to 22 bases. Germline V gene data show CDR1 as LGHDT and CDR2 as YNNKEL (reference sequence). The CDR3 covers 16 residues. The CDR3 region is CASSGLGRGDENGYTF. DNA for the CDR3: TGTGCCAGCAGCGGGCTAGGCAGGGGAGATGAGAATGGCTACACCTTC.